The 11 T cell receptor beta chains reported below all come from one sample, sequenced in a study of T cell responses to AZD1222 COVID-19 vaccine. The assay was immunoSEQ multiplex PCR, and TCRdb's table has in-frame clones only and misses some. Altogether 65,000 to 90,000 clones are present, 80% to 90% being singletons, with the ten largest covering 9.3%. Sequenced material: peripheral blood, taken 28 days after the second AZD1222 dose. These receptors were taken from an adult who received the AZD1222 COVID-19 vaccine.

DNA for the CDR3: TGTGCCAGCAGTGAAGCTTCGGGGGCATTTCGATATGAGCAGTTCTTC. Its translation is CASSEASGAFRYEQFF. V is TRBV6-1 and J is TRBJ2-1, with D perhaps matching TRBD1 or TRBD2 (6 bases each). There are 16 residues in the CDR3. CDR1 is MNHNS and CDR2 is SASEGT in the germline V gene. V lost 0 bases to trimming and J lost 8 bases, with 17 bases between them.

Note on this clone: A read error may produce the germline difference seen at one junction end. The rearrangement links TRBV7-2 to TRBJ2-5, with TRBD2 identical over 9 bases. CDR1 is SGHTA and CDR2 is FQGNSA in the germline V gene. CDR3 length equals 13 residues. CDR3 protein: CASSLGGGASMNF. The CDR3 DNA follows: TGTGCCAGCAGCTTAGGCGGGGGGGCCAGTATGAACTTC. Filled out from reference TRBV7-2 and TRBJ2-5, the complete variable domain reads GAGVSQSPSNKVTEKGKDVELRCDPISGHTALYWYRQSLGQGLEFLIYFQGNSAPDKSGLPSDRFSAERTGGSVSTLTIQRTQQEDSAVYLCASSLGGGASMNFGPGTRLLVL.

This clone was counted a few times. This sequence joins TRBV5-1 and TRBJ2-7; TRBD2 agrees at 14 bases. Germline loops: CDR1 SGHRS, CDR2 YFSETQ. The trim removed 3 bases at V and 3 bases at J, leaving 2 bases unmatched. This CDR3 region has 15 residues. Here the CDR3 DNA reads TGCGCCAGCAGCTCCGGGACTAGCGGGGGCTACGAGCAGTACTTC. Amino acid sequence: CASSSGTSGGYEQYF.

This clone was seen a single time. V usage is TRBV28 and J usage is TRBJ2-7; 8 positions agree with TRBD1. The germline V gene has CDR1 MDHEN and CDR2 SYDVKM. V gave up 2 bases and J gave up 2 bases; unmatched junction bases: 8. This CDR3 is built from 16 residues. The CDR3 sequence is CASSLPRLTGAYEQYF. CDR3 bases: TGTGCCAGCAGTTTACCCCGCTTGACAGGGGCCTACGAGCAGTACTTC.

The CDR3 DNA is TGTGCCAGCAGGATGGGTTTTGCTAATGAAAAACTGTTTTTT. It is translated as CASRMGFANEKLFF. The chain carries TRBV6-5 and TRBJ1-4; D is ambiguous. The CDR3 totals 14 residues. Trimming removed 6 bases from V and 3 bases from J, with 11 bases in between. Germline V gene sequence: CDR1 MNHEY, CDR2 SVGAGI.

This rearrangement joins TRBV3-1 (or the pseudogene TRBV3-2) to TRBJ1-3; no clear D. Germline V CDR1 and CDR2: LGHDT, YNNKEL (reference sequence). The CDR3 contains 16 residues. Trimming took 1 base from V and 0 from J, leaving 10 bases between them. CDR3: CASSQGHPSSGNTIYF. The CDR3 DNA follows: TGTGCCAGCAGCCAAGGACACCCGAGCTCTGGAAACACCATATATTTT.

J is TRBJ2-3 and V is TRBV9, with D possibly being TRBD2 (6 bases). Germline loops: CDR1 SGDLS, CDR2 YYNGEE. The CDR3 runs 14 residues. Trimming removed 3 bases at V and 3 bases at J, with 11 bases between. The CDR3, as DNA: TGTGCCAGCAGCGCCCTCCGGGGGACAGATACGCAGTATTTT. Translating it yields CASSALRGTDTQYF.

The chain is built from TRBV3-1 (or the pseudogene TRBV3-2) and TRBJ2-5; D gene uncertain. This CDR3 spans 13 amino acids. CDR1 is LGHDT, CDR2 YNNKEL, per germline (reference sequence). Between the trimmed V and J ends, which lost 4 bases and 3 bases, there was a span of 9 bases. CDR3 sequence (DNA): TGTGCCAGCAGCCGTCCCCTAGAAGAGACCCAGTACTTC. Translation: CASSRPLEETQYF.

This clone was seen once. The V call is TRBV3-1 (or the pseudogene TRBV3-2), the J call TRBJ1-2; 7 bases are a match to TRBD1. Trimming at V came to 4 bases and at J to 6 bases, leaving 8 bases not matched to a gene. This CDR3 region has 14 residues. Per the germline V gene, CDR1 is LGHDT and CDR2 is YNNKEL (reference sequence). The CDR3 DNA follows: TGTGCCAGCAGCCCGACGGGACAGCGAAATGGCTACACCTTC. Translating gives CASSPTGQRNGYTF.

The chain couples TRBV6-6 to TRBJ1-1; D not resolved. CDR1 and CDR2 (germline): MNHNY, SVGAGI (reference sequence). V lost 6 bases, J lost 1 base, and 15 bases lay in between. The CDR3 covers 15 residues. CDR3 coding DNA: TGTGCCAGCAGCCCCCCGCCGGCGGGGAACACTGAAGCTTTCTTT. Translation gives CASSPPPAGNTEAFF.

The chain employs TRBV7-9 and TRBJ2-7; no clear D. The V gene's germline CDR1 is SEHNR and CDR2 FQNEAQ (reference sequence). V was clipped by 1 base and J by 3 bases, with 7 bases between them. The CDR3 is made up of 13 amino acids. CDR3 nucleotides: TGTGCCAGCAGCTTAGACCAGCTCTACGAGCAGTACTTC. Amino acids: CASSLDQLYEQYF.